One and the same sample provided the 5 T cell receptor beta chains below, sequenced in a study of beta chain features in type 1 diabetes. Expressed TCRB transcripts got sequenced, as all isolated RNA was reverse transcribed. Data came from immunoSEQ multiplex PCR; TCRdb stores just in-frame clones and leaves some out. In the table there are hundreds of thousands of clones, roughly a sixth of which are singletons. The sequencing input was naive CD4+ T cells from blood. These receptors were collected from a man aged 18 to 30 in good health.

This clone was seen a few times. This sequence joins TRBV7-3 and TRBJ2-3; D ambiguous. V shed 8 bases and J shed 0 bases, with 15 bases lying between them. The CDR3 is 15 residues long. Per the germline V gene, CDR1 is SGHTA and CDR2 is FQGTGA. The DNA for the CDR3 is TGTGCCAGCCGCGCCGACGGTGCTAGCACAGATACGCAGTATTTT. This sequence encodes CASRADGASTDTQYF.

This clone was counted a single time. The chain uses TRBV5-1 and TRBJ2-7; TRBD1 aligns across 12 bases. Germline assignment: CDR1 SGHRS and CDR2 YFSETQ. The CDR3 is made up of 17 amino acids. J lost 3 bases, V lost 3 bases, and 10 bases had no gene match. This CDR3 reads CASSSEGTGGAVYEQYF. Here the CDR3 DNA reads TGCGCCAGCAGCTCCGAGGGGACAGGGGGCGCAGTCTACGAGCAGTACTTC.

This clone was seen a handful of times. J is TRBJ1-5 and V is TRBV18; D gene uncertain. Germline V gene lookup returns CDR1 KGHSH and CDR2 LQKENI. Trimming cost V 6 bases and J 2 bases, with 11 bases left between them. This CDR3 region has 14 residues. The CDR3 reads CASSEVPGNQPQHF. CDR3 bases: TGTGCCAGCTCGGAGGTGCCAGGCAATCAGCCCCAGCATTTT.

The chain is built from TRBV6-1 and TRBJ1-2; 8 bases fit TRBD1. CDR3 size: 14 residues. Germline CDR1 is MNHNS and CDR2 is SASEGT. V lost 4 bases and J lost 6; bases outside the gene matches: 7. The CDR3 sequence: CASSVGQGRDGYTF. Here the CDR3 DNA reads TGTGCCAGCAGTGTAGGACAGGGAAGGGATGGCTACACCTTC.

About this clone itself: The junction shows a germline mismatch at one end, possibly a read error. The chain joins TRBV28 to TRBJ2-1; 13 bases are shared with TRBD2. Germline V gene lookup returns CDR1 MDHEN and CDR2 SYDVKM. The CDR3 loop spans 15 amino acids. DNA for the CDR3: TGTGCCAGCATCCCCGGAGGGACTAGCGGGAAAGTGAGGGTCTTC. This gives the protein CASIPGGTSGKVRVF. The whole variable domain, remainder taken from reference TRBV28 and TRBJ2-1, is DVKVTQSSRYLVKRTGEKVFLECVQDMDHENMFWYRQDPGLGLRLIYFSYDVKMKEKGDIPEGYSVSREKKERFSLILESASTNQTSMYLCASIPGGTSGKVRVFGPGTRLTVL.